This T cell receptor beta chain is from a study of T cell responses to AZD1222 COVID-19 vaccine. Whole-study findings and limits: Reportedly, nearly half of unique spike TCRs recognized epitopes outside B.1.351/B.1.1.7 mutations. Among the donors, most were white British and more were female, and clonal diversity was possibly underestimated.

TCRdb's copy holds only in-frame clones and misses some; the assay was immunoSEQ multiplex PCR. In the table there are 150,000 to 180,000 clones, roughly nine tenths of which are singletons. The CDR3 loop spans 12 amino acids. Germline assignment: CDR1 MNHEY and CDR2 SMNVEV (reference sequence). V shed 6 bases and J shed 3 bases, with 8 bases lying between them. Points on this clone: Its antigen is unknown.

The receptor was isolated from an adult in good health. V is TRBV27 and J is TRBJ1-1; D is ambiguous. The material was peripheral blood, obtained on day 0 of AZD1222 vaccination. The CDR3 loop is CASSSGYTEAFF. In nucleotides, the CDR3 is TGTGCCAGCAGCTCAGGATACACTGAAGCTTTCTTT.